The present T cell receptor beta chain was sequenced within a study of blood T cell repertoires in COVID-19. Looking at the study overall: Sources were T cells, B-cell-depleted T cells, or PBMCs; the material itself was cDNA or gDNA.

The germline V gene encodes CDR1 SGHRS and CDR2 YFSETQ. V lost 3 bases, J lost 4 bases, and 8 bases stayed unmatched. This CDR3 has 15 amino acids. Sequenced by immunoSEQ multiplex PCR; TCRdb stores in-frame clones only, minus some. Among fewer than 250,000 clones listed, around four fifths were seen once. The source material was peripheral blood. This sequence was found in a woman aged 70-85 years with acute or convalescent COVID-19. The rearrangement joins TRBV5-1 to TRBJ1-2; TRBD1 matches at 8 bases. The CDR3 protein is CASSSGQGFFYGYTF. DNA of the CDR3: TGCGCCAGCAGCTCCGGACAGGGATTTTTCTATGGCTACACCTTC. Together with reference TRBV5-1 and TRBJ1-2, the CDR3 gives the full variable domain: KAGVTQTPRYLIKTRGQQVTLSCSPISGHRSVSWYQQTPGQGLQFLFEYFSETQRNKGNFPGRFSGRQFSNSRSEMNVSTLELGDSALYLCASSSGQGFFYGYTFGSGTRLTVV.